These T cell receptor beta chains were read from a single sample in a study of cytomegalovirus exposure and HLA in healthy donors. Using immunoSEQ multiplex PCR, the repertoire was profiled, and TCRdb retains in-frame clones only, with some absent. The data contain more than 110,000 clones, around 80% of them singletons. Sequenced: PBMCs. These receptors all stem from a male donor in good health and CMV-seronegative. The CDR3 runs from the conserved cysteine through the conserved F or W. D genes are given only for firm matches. Not all rows give a size; the values are once, few, many and, for expanded clones, a class.

TRBJ2-6	TRBD1	NA	TRBV4-3	TGCGCCAGCAGCCACGACAGGGGGCGGAATGGGGCCAACGTCCTGACTTTC	CASSHDRGRNGANVLTF
TRBJ2-7	NA	NA	TRBV27	TGTGCCAGCAGTCGCACGCGACAGGACGAGCAGTACTTC	CASSRTRQDEQYF
TRBJ2-3	NA	NA	TRBV5-8	TGTGCCAGCAGCTTGTCTAGGACAATCAATACGCAGTATTTT	CASSLSRTINTQYF
TRBJ2-3	NA	NA	TRBV4-2	TGTGCCAGCAGCCAAGCGGGGGGCCGCACAGATACGCAGTATTTT	CASSQAGGRTDTQYF
TRBJ1-2	NA	NA	TRBV29-1	TGCAGCGACCAGACAGTCTATGGCTACACCTTC	CSDQTVYGYTF
TRBJ2-1	NA	NA	TRBV7-8	TGTGCCAGCAGCGGTATAGGGGCGGGGTCCTGGAATGAGCAGTTCTTC	CASSGIGAGSWNEQFF
TRBJ1-1	TRBD1	NA	TRBV5-4	TGTGCCAGCAGCTCCCCGGGACAGGGGTCGACTGAAGCTTTCTTT	CASSSPGQGSTEAFF
TRBJ2-1	TRBD1	NA	TRBV13	TGTGCCAGCAGCCCACTAACGACAGGGTACAATGAGCAGTTCTTC	CASSPLTTGYNEQFF
TRBJ2-7	TRBD1	NA	TRBV11-2	TGTGCCAGCAGCTTTGGACAGGGACTCTACGAGCAGTACTTC	CASSFGQGLYEQYF
TRBJ2-3	NA	few	TRBV2	TGTGCCAGCACGCTAGCCACAGATACGCAGTATTTT	CASTLATDTQYF
TRBJ2-1	TRBD2	once	TRBV30	TGTGCCTGGAGTGTACTAGCGGGGGAGTACAATGAGCAGTTCTTC	CAWSVLAGEYNEQFF
TRBJ1-3	TRBD1	NA	TRBV23-1	TGCGCCAGCAGTCAATCAGAAGGGACACAGGGGGTAGGAAACACCATATATTTT	CASSQSEGTQGVGNTIYF
TRBJ2-7	NA	once	TRBV13	TGTGCCAGCAGCTTAGGTCCGGACTCCTACGAGCAGTACTTC	CASSLGPDSYEQYF
TRBJ2-3	TRBD2	NA	TRBV7-9	TGTGCCAGCAGCTTAGTAGGGGCTAGCGGGGGAACAGATACGCAGTATTTT	CASSLVGASGGTDTQYF
TRBJ2-5	NA	NA	TRBV15	TGTGCCACCAGCTTTACTCTTGAGACCCAGTACTTC	CATSFTLETQYF
TRBJ2-2	NA	NA	TRBV9	TGTGCCAGCAGCGTCAGTACCGGGGAGCTGTTTTTT	CASSVSTGELFF
TRBJ1-5	NA	NA	TRBV18	TGTGCCAGCTCACCAGCAGGTGGCATCAATCAGCCCCAGCATTTT	CASSPAGGINQPQHF
TRBJ1-1	NA	NA	TRBV19	TGTGCCAGTAGTATAAGTTTACGGGTCATGAACACTGAAGCTTTCTTT	CASSISLRVMNTEAFF
TRBJ2-5	NA	NA	TRBV7-2	TGTGCCAGCAGCTCTGGACAACAAGAGACCCAGTACTTC	CASSSGQQETQYF
TRBJ2-7	TRBD2	NA	TRBV7-2	TGTGCCAGCAGCTTAGTCGCTCAGCGGGGGTCCTACGAGCAGTACTTC	CASSLVAQRGSYEQYF
TRBJ2-4	TRBD2	NA	TRBV27	TGTGCCAGCAGTTTATCGAGACTAGCGGGTGGGACCAAAAACATTCAGTACTTC	CASSLSRLAGGTKNIQYF
TRBJ1-1	NA	NA	TRBV7-9	TGTGCCAGCAGCCCCAGGGTCAGAAGCATGAACACTGAAGCTTTCTTT	CASSPRVRSMNTEAFF